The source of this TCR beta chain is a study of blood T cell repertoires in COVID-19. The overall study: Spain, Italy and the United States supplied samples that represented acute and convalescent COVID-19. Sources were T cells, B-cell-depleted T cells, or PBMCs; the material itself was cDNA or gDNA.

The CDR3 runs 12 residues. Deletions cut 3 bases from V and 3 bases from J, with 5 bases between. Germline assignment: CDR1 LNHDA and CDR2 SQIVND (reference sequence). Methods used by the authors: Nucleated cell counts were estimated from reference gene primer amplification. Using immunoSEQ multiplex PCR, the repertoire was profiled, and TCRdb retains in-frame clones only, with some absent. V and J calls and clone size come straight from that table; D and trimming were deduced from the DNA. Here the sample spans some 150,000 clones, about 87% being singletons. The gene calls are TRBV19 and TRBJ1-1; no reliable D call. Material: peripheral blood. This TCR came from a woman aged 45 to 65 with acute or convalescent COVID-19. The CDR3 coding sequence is TGTGCCAGTAGTATGCGCCACACTGAAGCTTTCTTT. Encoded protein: CASSMRHTEAFF.